This is a list of T cell receptor beta chains from one sample in a study of cytomegalovirus exposure and HLA in healthy donors. Produced via immunoSEQ multiplex PCR; TCRdb's table is partial and in-frame only. In the table there are 210,000 or so clones, around 78% of which are singletons. Sample: PBMCs. These receptors all come from a boy aged 10-17 years in good health and CMV-seronegative. Both conserved end residues are part of each CDR3. The D gene is left open where the match is weak. Where a row states a size, it is once, few, many or the class of an expanded clone; other rows omit it.

v_call	j_call	clone_size	d_call	cdr3_nt	cdr3_aa
TRBV4-1	TRBJ1-2	NA	NA	TGCGCCAGCAGCCAAGATTCCAGGGGCTATGGCTACACCTTC	CASSQDSRGYGYTF
TRBV10-3	TRBJ2-2	once	TRBD1	TGTGCCATCAGGGGATTTGGTTCGACAGGGGGCGCCGGGCGAACCGGGGAGCTGTTTTTT	CAIRGFGSTGGAGRTGELFF
TRBV10-3	TRBJ1-1	NA	NA	TGTGCCGCCACACCGGGTCTGGAGGACACTGAAGCTTTCTTT	CAATPGLEDTEAFF
TRBV5-4	TRBJ2-1	few	TRBD2	TGTGCCAGCAGCATAAGAGCGGGAGGGTATTACAATGAGCAGTTCTTC	CASSIRAGGYYNEQFF
TRBV19	TRBJ2-7	NA	TRBD2	TGTGCCAGGCCTAGGCAAACCGGGACTAGCGGGAGACATCGATACGAGCAGTACTTC	CARPRQTGTSGRHRYEQYF
TRBV7-9	TRBJ2-7	NA	TRBD1	TGTGCCAGCAGCAATAGCACAGGGGGCGGCTACGAGCAGTACTTC	CASSNSTGGGYEQYF
TRBV11-3	TRBJ1-1	NA	TRBD1	TGTGCCAGCAGCGCTCAGGGACAGATGAACACTGAAGCTTTCTTT	CASSAQGQMNTEAFF
TRBV19	TRBJ1-2	NA	NA	TGTGCCAGTATCGATCCCGGACAGCACTATGGCTACACCTTC	CASIDPGQHYGYTF
TRBV30	TRBJ2-2	NA	NA	TGTGCCTGGAGTGTGAGGTCCGACGGGGAGCTGTTTTTT	CAWSVRSDGELFF
TRBV6-6	TRBJ2-7	few	NA	TGTGCCAGCAGTTACTCGAAGGGGGAAGGGTCCGAGCAGTACTTC	CASSYSKGEGSEQYF
TRBV25-1	TRBJ1-2	NA	NA	TGTGCCAGCAGTGATGGGGCGAGCGTAGGCTACACCTTC	CASSDGASVGYTF
TRBV10-2	TRBJ1-5	NA	NA	TGCGCCAGCAGTGAGTCTTCGGGGGGCGGGGGGCCCCAGCATTTT	CASSESSGGGGPQHF
TRBV5-6	TRBJ1-2	few	NA	TGTGCCAGCAGCTTTCTGGACAGCTCTAACTATGGCTACACCTTC	CASSFLDSSNYGYTF
TRBV2	TRBJ1-5	NA	NA	TGTGCCAGCAGAGAAATTACAGGGTTGAATCAGCCCCAGCATTTT	CASREITGLNQPQHF
TRBV7-3	TRBJ2-5	NA	TRBD2	TGTGCCAGCAGCTTATCTGGGACTAGCGGGGAGACCCAGTACTTC	CASSLSGTSGETQYF
TRBV5-1	TRBJ1-1	NA	NA	TGCGCCACCTGGGAGGGCACTGAAGCTTTCTTT	CATWEGTEAFF
TRBV7-9	TRBJ1-2	NA	NA	TGTGCCAGCAGCTTAAGTCTCAGGGATGGCTACACCTTC	CASSLSLRDGYTF
TRBV7-9	TRBJ2-7	NA	NA	TGTGCCAGCAGCTTAGGGGGGCGCTCCTACGAGCAGTACTTC	CASSLGGRSYEQYF
TRBV11-3	TRBJ1-2	NA	NA	TGTGCCAGCAGCTTTGGGGCCCGGGACTTCAATGGCTACACCTTC	CASSFGARDFNGYTF
TRBV11-2	TRBJ2-1	once	TRBD2	TGTGCCAGCAGCTTAGATAAGTCCCCGGGACTAGCGGGTTATGAGCAGTTCTTC	CASSLDKSPGLAGYEQFF
TRBV12-5	TRBJ1-2	NA	NA	TGTGCTAGTGGTTTGCTGGGGGGGACCTATGGCTACACCTTC	CASGLLGGTYGYTF
TRBV19	TRBJ1-3	NA	NA	TGTGCCAGTAGTGGCGGGGGACCTGGAAACACCATATATTTT	CASSGGGPGNTIYF
TRBV2	TRBJ1-4	NA	NA	TGTGCCAGCAGTGAGGGGGCTAGTGAAAAACTGTTTTTT	CASSEGASEKLFF
TRBV7-2	TRBJ2-5	NA	TRBD2	TGTGCCAGCAGCATCAAACTAGCGGGGCTTTCGGAGACCCAGTACTTC	CASSIKLAGLSETQYF
TRBV2	TRBJ2-5	NA	TRBD2	TGTGCCAGCGGGACTAGCGGGGGTATAGAAGAGACCCAGTACTTC	CASGTSGGIEETQYF
TRBV7-9	TRBJ1-5	NA	NA	TGTGCCAGCAGCCAGGCCTTCTCCTATCAGCCCCAGCATTTT	CASSQAFSYQPQHF
TRBV29-1	TRBJ2-1	NA	NA	TGCAGCGTGCAGGGGGACTCCCGCTCGTACAATGAGCAGTTCTTC	CSVQGDSRSYNEQFF
TRBV2	TRBJ2-1	NA	TRBD2	TGTGCCAGCGGTTTGGGAAGCGGGGGGGCAGAAGAGCAGTTCTTC	CASGLGSGGAEEQFF
TRBV5-1	TRBJ1-1	NA	TRBD1	TGCGCCAGCAGCCCCGGACAGGGGGCGATTACGAAGAAGGCTTTCTTT	CASSPGQGAITKKAFF
TRBV30	TRBJ1-1	NA	NA	TGTGCCTGGAGTGTACGGAGGGTAGACGCTTTCTTT	CAWSVRRVDAFF
TRBV5-1	TRBJ1-1	NA	NA	TGCGCCAGCAGCTTGGGCCAGGGCGCTGAAGCTTTCTTT	CASSLGQGAEAFF
TRBV6-4	TRBJ2-1	NA	NA	TGTGCCAGCAGTGACTCGCCCAGTGATGAGCAGTTCTTC	CASSDSPSDEQFF
TRBV5-4	TRBJ2-5	once	NA	TGTGCCAGCAGTTTGCGGGGACAGTCGGATGGGACCCAGTACTTC	CASSLRGQSDGTQYF
TRBV27	TRBJ2-1	NA	NA	TGTGCCAGCAGTGCCCGGGGGGCCACCTACAATGAGCAGTTCTTC	CASSARGATYNEQFF
TRBV7-2	TRBJ2-7	once	NA	TGTGCCAGCAGCTTAGTCCCAGGTTCCTACGAGCAGTACTTC	CASSLVPGSYEQYF
TRBV5-6	TRBJ1-5	few	NA	TGTGCCAGCAGCGCCGCCGGTAGCAATCAGCCCCAGCATTTT	CASSAAGSNQPQHF
TRBV2	TRBJ1-2	few	TRBD1	TGTGCCAGCAGACCGGACAGGGCGGGGTATGGCTACACCTTC	CASRPDRAGYGYTF
TRBV6-5	TRBJ1-3	few	NA	TGTGCCAGCAGTTACGCTATTCCAGGGGATGGAAACACCATATATTTT	CASSYAIPGDGNTIYF
TRBV6-1	TRBJ1-2	NA	NA	TGTGCCAGCTGGGTGAGTCGGGACATCTATGGCTACACCTTC	CASWVSRDIYGYTF
TRBV5-1	TRBJ2-1	NA	TRBD2	TGCGCCAGCACCCTAGCGGGAGGGCCTTTCAATGAGCAGTTCTTC	CASTLAGGPFNEQFF
TRBV9	TRBJ2-2	NA	NA	TGTGCCAGCAGCGTAGGGACCGGAGGCGGGGAGCTGTTTTTT	CASSVGTGGGELFF
TRBV19	TRBJ1-1	NA	NA	TGTGCCAGCCGAACAAACACTGAAGCTTTCTTT	CASRTNTEAFF